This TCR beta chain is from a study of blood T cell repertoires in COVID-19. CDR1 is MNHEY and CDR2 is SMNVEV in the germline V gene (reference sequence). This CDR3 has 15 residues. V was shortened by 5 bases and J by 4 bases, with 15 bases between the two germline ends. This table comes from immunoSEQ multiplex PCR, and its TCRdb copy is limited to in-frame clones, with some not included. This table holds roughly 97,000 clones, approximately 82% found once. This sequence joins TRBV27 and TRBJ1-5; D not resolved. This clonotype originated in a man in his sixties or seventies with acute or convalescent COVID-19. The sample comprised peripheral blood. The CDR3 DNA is TGTGCCAGCAGTAGCCCCCGGGAGGCAAATCAGCCCCAGCATTTT. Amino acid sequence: CASSSPREANQPQHF.